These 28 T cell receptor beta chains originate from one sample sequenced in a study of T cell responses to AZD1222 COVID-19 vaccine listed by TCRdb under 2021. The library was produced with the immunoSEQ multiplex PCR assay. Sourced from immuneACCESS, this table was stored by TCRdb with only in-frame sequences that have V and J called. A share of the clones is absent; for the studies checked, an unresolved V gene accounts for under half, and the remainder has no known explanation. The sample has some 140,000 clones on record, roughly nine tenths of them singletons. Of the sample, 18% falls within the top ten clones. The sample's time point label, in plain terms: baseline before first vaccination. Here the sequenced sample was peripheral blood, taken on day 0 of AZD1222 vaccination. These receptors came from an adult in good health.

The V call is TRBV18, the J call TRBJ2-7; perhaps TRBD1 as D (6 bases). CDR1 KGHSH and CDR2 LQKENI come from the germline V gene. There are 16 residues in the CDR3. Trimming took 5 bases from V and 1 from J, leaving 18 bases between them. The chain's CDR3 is CASSSTLTGKSYEQYF. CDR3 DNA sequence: TGTGCCAGCTCATCGACCCTGACAGGAAAGTCCTACGAGCAGTACTTC.

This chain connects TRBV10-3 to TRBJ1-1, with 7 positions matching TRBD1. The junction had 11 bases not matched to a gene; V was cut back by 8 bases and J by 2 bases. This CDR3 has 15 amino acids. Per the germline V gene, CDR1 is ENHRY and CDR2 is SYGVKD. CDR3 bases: TGTGCCATCGCGGAGGGAGGGGGCCGTAACACTGAAGCTTTCTTT. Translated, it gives CAIAEGGGRNTEAFF.

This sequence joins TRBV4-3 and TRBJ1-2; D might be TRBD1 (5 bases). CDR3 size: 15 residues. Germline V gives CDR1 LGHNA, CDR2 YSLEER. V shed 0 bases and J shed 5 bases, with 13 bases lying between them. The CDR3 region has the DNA TGCGCCAGCAGCCAAGAGTACAGGATAAAATATGGCTACACCTTC. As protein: CASSQEYRIKYGYTF.

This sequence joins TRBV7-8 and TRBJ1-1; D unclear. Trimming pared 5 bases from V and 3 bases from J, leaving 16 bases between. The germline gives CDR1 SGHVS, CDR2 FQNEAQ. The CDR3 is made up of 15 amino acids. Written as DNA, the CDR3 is TGTGCCAGCAGCCCGATTCGGAGAGGGCACACTGAAGCTTTCTTT. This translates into CASSPIRRGHTEAFF.

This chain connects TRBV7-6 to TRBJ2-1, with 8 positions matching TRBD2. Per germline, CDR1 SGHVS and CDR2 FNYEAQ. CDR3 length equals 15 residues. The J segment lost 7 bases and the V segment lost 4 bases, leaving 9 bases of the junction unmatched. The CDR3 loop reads CASSSGSGRGNEQFF. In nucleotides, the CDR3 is TGTGCCAGCAGCTCGGGCTCCGGGAGGGGGAATGAGCAGTTCTTC.

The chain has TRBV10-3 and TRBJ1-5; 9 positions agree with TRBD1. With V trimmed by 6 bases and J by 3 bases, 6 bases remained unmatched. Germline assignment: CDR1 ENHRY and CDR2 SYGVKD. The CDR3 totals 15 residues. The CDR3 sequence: CAIRPGQGTNQPQHF. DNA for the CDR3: TGTGCCATCAGACCGGGACAGGGAACCAATCAGCCCCAGCATTTT.

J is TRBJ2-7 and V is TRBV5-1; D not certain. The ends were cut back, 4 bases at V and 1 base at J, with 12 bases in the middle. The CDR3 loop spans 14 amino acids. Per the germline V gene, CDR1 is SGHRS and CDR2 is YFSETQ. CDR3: CASSPDSVSYEQYF. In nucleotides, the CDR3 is TGCGCCAGCAGCCCCGATAGTGTATCCTACGAGCAGTACTTC.

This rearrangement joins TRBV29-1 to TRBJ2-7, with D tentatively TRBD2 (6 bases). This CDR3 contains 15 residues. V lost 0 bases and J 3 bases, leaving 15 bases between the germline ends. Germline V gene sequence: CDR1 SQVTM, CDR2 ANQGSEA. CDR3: CSVEDGRSADYEQYF. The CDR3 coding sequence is TGCAGCGTTGAAGATGGGAGGTCAGCCGACTACGAGCAGTACTTC.

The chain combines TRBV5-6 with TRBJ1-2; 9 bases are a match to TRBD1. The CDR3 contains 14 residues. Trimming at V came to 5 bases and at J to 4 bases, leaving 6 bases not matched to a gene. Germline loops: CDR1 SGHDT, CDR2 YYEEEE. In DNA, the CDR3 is TGTGCCAGCAGTTGGGACAGGGAAGCCTATGGCTACACCTTC. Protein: CASSWDREAYGYTF.

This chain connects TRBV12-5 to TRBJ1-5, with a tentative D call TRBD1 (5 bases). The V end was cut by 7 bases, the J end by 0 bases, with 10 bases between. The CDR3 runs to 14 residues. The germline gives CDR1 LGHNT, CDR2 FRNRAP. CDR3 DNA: TGTGCTAGTGCCCAAGGGGATAGCAATCAGCCCCAGCATTTT. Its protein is CASAQGDSNQPQHF.

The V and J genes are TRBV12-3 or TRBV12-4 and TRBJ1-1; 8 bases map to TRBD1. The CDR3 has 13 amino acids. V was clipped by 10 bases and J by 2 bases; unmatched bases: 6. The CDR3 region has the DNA TGTGCCACCCAGACAGGGGTTAACACTGAAGCTTTCTTT. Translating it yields CATQTGVNTEAFF.

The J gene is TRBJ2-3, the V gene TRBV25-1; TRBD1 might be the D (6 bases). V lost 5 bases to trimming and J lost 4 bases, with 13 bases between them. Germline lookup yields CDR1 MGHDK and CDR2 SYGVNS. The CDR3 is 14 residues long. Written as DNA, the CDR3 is TGTGCCAGCAGTCGTGGGGGCAGGTCAGATACGCAGTATTTT. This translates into CASSRGGRSDTQYF. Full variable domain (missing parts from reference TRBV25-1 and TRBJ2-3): EADIYQTPRYLVIGTGKKITLECSQTMGHDKMYWYQQDPGMELHLIHYSYGVNSTEKGDLSSESTVSRIRTEHFPLTLESARPSHTSQYLCASSRGGRSDTQYFGPGTRLTVL.

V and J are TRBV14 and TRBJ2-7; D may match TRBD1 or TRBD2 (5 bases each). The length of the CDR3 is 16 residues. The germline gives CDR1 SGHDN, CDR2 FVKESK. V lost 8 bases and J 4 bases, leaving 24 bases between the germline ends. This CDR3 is CASRAVGVGGSYEQYF. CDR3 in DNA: TGTGCCAGCCGCGCGGTGGGGGTTGGGGGTAGTTACGAGCAGTACTTC.

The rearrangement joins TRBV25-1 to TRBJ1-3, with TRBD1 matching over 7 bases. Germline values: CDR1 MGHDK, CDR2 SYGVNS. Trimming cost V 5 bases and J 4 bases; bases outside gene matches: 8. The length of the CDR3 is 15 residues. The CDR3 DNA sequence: TGTGCCAGCAGTTTACTAGGGGGCGCGGGAAACACCATATATTTT. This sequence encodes CASSLLGGAGNTIYF.

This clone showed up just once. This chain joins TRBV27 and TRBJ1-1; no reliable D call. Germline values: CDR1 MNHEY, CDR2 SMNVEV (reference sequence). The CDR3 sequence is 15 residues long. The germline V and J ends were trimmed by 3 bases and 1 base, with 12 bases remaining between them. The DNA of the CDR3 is TGTGCCAGCAGTTTTGGTCGGGGAGCGAACACTGAAGCTTTCTTT. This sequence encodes CASSFGRGANTEAFF.

The CDR3 protein is CASSLGVSVLFF. CDR3 DNA: TGTGCCAGCAGCCTTGGGGTTTCGGTACTGTTTTTT. V is TRBV12-3 or TRBV12-4 and J is TRBJ1-4, with D unresolved. The CDR3 consists of 12 residues. V was pared by 6 bases and J by 13 bases, with 15 bases between.

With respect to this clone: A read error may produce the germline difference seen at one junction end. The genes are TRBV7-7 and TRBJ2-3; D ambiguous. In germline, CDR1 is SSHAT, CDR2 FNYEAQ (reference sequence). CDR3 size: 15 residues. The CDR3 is CASSRLLGSTDTQYF. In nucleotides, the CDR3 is TGTGCTAGCAGCCGCCTTCTAGGTTCCACAGATACGCAGTATTTT. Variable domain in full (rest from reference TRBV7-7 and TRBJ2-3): GAGVSQSPRYKVTKRGQDVTLRCDPISSHATLYWYQQALGQGPEFLTYFNYEAQPDKSGLPSDRFSAERPEGSISTLTIQRTEQRDSAMYRCASSRLLGSTDTQYFGPGTRLTVL.

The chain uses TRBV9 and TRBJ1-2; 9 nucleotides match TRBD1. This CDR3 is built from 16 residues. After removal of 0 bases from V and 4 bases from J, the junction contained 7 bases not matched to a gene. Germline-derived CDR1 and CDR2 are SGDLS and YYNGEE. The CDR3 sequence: CASSVALSTGGYGYTF. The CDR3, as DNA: TGTGCCAGCAGCGTAGCCCTCTCGACAGGGGGCTATGGCTACACCTTC.

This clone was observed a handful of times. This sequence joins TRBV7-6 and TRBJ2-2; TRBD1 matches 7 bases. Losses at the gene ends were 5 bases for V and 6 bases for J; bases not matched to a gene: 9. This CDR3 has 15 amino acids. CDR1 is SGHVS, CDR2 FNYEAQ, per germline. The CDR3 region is CASSPWTGGAGELFF. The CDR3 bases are TGTGCCAGCAGCCCGTGGACAGGAGGCGCCGGGGAGCTGTTTTTT.

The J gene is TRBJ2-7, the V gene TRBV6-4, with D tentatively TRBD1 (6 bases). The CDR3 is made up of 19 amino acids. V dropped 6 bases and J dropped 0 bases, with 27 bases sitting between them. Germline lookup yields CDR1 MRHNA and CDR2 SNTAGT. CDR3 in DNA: TGTGCCAGCAGGCACGAGACAGGAGTCGACCACGTCCTCTCCTACGAGCAGTACTTC. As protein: CASRHETGVDHVLSYEQYF.

The CDR3 is CASSPRRKSETEAFF. The CDR3 nucleotides are TGTGCCAGCTCACCACGGAGGAAGTCGGAGACAGAAGCTTTCTTT. This chain connects TRBV18 to TRBJ1-1; D remains unclear. The CDR3 totals 15 residues. CDR1 and CDR2 from the germline V gene are KGHSH and LQKENI. V was clipped by 1 base and J by 8 bases, with 17 bases between them.

The CDR3 protein is CASSASSGATQQFF. The CDR3 DNA reads as TGTGCCAGCAGTGCGTCTAGCGGGGCTACCCAGCAGTTCTTC. This chain connects TRBV6-4 to TRBJ2-1, with TRBD2 identical over 9 bases. This CDR3 has 14 amino acids. Losses at the gene ends were 4 bases for V and 11 bases for J; bases not matched to a gene: 9. CDR1 and CDR2 from the germline V gene are MRHNA and SNTAGT.

The CDR3 DNA follows: TGCAGTGCCCGTGGACAGTGGGGACTGTTTTTT. It encodes CSARGQWGLFF. This chain connects TRBV20-1 to TRBJ1-4; a weak D match, TRBD1 (6 bases). This CDR3 spans 11 amino acids. Trimming removed 6 bases at V and 13 bases at J, with 15 bases between. Germline loops: CDR1 DFQATT, CDR2 SNEGSKA (reference sequence).

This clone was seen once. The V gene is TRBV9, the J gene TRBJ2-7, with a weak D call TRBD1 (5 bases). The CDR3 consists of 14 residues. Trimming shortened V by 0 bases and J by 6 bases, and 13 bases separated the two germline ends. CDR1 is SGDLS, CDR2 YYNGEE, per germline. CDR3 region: CASSVGVGQGEQYF. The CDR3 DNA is TGTGCCAGCAGCGTAGGGGTAGGGCAGGGCGAGCAGTACTTC.

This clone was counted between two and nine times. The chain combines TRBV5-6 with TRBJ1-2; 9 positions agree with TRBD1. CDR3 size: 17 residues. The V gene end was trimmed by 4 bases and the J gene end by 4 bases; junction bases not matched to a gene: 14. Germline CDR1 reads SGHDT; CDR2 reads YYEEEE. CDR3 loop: CASSKTPGTGHLYGYTF. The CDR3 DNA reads TGTGCCAGCAGCAAGACGCCCGGGACAGGGCACCTCTATGGCTACACCTTC.

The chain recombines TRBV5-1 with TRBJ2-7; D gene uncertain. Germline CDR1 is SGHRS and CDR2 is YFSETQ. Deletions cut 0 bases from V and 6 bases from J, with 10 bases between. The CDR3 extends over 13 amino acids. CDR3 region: CASSLAAGGEQYF. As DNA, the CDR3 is TGCGCCAGCAGCTTGGCGGCAGGTGGCGAGCAGTACTTC.

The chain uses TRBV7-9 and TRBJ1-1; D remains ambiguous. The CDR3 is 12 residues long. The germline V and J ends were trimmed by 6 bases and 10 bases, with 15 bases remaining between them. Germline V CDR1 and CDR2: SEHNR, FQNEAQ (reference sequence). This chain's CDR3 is CASRDSRMGAFF. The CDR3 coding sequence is TGTGCCAGCAGGGACTCGAGGATGGGAGCTTTCTTT.

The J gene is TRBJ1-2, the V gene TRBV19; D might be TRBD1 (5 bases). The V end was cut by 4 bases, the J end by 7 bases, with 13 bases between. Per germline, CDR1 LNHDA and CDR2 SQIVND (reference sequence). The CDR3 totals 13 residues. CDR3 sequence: CASSTGGEFGYTF. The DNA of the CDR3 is TGTGCCAGTAGTACCGGAGGGGAGTTTGGCTACACCTTC. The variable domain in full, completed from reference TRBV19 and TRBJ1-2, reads DGGITQSPKYLFRKEGQNVTLSCEQNLNHDAMYWYRQDPGQGLRLIYYSQIVNDFQKGDIAEGYSVSREKKESFPLTVTSAQKNPTAFYLCASSTGGEFGYTFGSGTRLTVV.